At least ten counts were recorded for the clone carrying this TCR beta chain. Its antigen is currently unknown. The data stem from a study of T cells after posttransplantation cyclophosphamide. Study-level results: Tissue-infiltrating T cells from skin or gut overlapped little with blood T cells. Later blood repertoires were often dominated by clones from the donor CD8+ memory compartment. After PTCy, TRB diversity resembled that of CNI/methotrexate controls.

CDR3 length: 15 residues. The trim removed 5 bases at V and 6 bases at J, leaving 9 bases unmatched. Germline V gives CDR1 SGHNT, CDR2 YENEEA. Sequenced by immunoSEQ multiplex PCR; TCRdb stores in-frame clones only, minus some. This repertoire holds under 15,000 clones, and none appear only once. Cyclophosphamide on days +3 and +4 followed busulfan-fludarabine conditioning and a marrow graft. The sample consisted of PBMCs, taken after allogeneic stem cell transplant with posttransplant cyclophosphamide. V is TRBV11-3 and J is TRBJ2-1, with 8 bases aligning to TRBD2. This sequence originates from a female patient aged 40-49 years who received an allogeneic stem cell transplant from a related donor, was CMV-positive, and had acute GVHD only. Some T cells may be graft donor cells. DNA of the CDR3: TGTGCCAGCAGCCCCGGGGCTAGCGGGCTCAATGAGCAGTTCTTC. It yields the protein CASSPGASGLNEQFF.